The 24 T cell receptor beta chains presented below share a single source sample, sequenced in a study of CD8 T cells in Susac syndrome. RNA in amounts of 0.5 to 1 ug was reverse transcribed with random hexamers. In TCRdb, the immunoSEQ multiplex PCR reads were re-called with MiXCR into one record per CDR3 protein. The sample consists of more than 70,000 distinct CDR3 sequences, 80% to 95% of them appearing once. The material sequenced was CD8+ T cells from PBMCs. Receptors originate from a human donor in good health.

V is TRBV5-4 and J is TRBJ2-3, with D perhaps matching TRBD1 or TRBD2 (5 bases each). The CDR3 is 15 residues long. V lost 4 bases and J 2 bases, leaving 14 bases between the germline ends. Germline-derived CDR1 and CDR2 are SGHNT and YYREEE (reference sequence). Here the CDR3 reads CASSRWDGSTDTQYF. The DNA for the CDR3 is TGTGCCAGCAGCAGATGGGACGGTTCCACAGATACGCAGTATTTT.

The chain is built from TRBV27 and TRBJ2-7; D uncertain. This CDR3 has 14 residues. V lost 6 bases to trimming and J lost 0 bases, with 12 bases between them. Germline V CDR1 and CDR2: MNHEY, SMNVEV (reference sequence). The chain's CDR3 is CASRMQDVSYEQYF. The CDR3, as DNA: TGTGCCAGCAGGATGCAGGACGTCTCCTACGAGCAGTACTTC.

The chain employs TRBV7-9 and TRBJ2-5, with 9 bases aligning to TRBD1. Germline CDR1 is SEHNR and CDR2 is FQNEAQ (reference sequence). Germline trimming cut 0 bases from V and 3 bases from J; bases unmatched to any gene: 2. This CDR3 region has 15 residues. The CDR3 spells CASSLARTGEETQYF. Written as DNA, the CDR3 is TGTGCCAGCAGCTTAGCGCGGACAGGGGAAGAGACCCAGTACTTC.

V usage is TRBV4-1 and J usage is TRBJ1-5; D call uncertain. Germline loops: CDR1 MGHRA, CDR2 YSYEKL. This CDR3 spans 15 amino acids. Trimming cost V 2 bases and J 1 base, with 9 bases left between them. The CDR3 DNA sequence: TGCGCCAGCAGCCAATCCGATAGCAGCAATCAGCCCCAGCATTTT. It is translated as CASSQSDSSNQPQHF.

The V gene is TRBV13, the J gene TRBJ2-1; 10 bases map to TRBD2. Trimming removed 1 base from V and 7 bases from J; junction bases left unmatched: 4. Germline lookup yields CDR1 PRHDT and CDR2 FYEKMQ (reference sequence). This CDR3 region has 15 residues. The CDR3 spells CASSLERGGLNEQFF. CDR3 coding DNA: TGTGCCAGCAGCTTAGAGCGGGGGGGCCTGAATGAGCAGTTCTTC.

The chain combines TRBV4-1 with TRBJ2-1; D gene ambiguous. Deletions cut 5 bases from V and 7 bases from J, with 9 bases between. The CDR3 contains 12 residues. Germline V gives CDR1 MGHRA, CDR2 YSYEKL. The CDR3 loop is CASSYTDNEQFF. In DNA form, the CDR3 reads TGCGCCAGCAGCTATACCGATAATGAGCAGTTCTTC.

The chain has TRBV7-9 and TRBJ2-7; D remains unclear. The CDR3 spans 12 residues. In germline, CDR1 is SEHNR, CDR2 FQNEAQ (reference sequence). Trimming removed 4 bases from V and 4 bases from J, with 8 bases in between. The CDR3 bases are TGTGCCAGCAGCTCTAACGCGTACGAGCAGTACTTC. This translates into CASSSNAYEQYF.

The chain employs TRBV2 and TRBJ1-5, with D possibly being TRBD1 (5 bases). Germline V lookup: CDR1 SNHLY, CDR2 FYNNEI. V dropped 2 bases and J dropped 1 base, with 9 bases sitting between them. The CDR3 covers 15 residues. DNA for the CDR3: TGTGCCAGCAGTGAAATGGCAGGGAGCAATCAGCCCCAGCATTTT. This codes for CASSEMAGSNQPQHF.

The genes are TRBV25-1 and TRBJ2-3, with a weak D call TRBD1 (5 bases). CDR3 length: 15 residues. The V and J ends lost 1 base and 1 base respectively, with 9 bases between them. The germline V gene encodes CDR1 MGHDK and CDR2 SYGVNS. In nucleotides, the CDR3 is TGTGCCAGCAGTGAATTAGTAGGGGGCACAGATACGCAGTATTTT. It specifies CASSELVGGTDTQYF.

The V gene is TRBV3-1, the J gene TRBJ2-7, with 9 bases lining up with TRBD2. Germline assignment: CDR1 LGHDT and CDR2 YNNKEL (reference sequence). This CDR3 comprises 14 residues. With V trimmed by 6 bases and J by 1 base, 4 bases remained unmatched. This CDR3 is CASSPGLASYEQYF. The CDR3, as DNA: TGTGCCAGCAGTCCGGGACTAGCTTCCTACGAGCAGTACTTC.

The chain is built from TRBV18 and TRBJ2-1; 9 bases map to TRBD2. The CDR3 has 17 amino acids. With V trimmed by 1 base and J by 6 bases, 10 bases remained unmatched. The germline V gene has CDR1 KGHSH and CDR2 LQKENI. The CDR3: CASSPLVLAGGPNEQFF. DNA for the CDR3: TGTGCCAGCTCACCACTGGTACTCGCGGGGGGGCCCAATGAGCAGTTCTTC.

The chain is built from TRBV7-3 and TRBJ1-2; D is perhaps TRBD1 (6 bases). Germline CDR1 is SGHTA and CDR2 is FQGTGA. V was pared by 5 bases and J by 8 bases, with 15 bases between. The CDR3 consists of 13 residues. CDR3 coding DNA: TGTGCCAGCAGCGGGGACACTAGAGGAGGCTACACCTTC. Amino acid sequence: CASSGDTRGGYTF.

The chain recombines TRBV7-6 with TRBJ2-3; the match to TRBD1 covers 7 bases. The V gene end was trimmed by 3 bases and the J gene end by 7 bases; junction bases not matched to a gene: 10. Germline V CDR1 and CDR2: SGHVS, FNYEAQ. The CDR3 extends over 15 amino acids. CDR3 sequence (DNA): TGTGCCAGCAGCTTCCGGACAGGCTTGGTTTATACGCAGTATTTT. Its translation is CASSFRTGLVYTQYF.

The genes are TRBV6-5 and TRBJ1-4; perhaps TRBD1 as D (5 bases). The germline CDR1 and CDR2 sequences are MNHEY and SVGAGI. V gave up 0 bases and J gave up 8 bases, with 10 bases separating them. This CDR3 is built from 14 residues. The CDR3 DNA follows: TGTGCCAGCAGTTACTCGGGACGTATGGAAAAACTGTTTTTT. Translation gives CASSYSGRMEKLFF.

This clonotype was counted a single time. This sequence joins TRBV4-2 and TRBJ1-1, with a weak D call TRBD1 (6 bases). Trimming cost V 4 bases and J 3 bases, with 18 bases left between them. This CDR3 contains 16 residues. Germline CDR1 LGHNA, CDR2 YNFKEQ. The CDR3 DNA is TGTGCCAGCAGCCGTTTTGAGGGGGAAGGGGACACTGAAGCTTTCTTT. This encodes CASSRFEGEGDTEAFF.

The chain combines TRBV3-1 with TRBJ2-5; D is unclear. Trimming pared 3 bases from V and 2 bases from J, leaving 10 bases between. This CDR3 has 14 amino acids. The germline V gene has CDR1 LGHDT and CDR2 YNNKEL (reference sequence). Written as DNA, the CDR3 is TGTGCCAGCAGCCAGCCGGTCGCACAAGAGACCCAGTACTTC. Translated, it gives CASSQPVAQETQYF.

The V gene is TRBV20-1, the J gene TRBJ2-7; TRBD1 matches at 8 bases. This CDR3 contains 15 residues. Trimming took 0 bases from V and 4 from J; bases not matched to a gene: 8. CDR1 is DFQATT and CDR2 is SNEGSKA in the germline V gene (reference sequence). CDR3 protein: CSARDTGTGGYEQYF. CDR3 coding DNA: TGCAGTGCTAGAGACACCGGGACAGGTGGTTACGAGCAGTACTTC.

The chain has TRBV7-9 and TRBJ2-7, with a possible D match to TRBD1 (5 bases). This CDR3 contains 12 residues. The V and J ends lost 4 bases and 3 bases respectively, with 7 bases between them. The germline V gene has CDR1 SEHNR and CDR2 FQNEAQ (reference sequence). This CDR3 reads CASSYDSYEQYF. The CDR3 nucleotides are TGTGCCAGCAGCTATGACAGCTACGAGCAGTACTTC. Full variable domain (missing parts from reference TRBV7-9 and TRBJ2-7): DTGVSQNPRHKITKRGQNVTFRCDPISEHNRLYWYRQTLGQGPEFLTYFQNEAQLEKSRLLSDRFSAERPKGSFSTLEIQRTEQGDSAMYLCASSYDSYEQYFGPGTRLTVT.

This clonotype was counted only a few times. The CDR3 bases are TGTGCCAGCAGGTCTAGCGGGGGGGCCTACAATGAGCAGTTCTTC. Amino acid sequence: CASRSSGGAYNEQFF. J is TRBJ2-1 and V is TRBV27, with 12 bases fitting TRBD2. The ends lost 6 bases at V and 2 bases at J; junction bases unmatched: 2. CDR1 is MNHEY, CDR2 SMNVEV, per germline (reference sequence). This CDR3 has 15 residues.

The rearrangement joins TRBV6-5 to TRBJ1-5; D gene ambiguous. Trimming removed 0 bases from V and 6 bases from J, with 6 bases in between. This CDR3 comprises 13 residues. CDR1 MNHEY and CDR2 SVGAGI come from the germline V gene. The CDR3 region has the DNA TGTGCCAGCAGTTACTCGCGTAGTCAGCCCCAGCATTTT. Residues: CASSYSRSQPQHF.

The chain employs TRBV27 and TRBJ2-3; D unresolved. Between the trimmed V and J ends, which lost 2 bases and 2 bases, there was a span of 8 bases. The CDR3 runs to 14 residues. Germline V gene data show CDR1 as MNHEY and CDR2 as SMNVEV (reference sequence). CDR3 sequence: CASSLEVSTDTQYF. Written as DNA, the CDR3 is TGTGCCAGCAGTTTAGAGGTTTCCACAGATACGCAGTATTTT.

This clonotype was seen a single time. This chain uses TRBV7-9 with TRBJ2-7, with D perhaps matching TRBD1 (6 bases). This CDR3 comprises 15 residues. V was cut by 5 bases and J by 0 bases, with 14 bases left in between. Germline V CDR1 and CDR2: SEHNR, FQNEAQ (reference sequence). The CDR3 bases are TGTGCCAGCAGCATCCCGGGACACCCCTCCTACGAGCAGTACTTC. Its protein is CASSIPGHPSYEQYF.

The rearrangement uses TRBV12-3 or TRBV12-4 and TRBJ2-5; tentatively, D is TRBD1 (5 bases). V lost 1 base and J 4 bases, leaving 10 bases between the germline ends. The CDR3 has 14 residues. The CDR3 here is CASSLVAGIETQYF. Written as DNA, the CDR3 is TGTGCCAGCAGTTTAGTGGCAGGGATAGAGACCCAGTACTTC.

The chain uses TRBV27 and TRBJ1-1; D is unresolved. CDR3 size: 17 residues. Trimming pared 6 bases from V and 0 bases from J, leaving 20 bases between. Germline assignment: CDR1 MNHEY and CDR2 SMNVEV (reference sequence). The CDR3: CASRVGSQSGMNTEAFF. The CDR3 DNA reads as TGTGCCAGCAGGGTGGGAAGTCAGTCTGGTATGAACACTGAAGCTTTCTTT.